The 8 T cell receptor beta chains listed next were all sequenced from one sample in a study of blood T cell repertoires in COVID-19. TCRdb's copy holds only in-frame clones and misses some; the assay was immunoSEQ multiplex PCR. Of 250,000 or so clones listed, approximately 78% are singletons. Material for sequencing was peripheral blood. Receptor source: a woman between 18 and 30 years old with acute or convalescent COVID-19.

This clone was seen only a few times. The chain uses TRBV6-2 or TRBV6-3 and TRBJ2-7, with 7 bases fitting TRBD1. This CDR3 contains 16 residues. The J segment lost 2 bases and the V segment lost 6 bases, leaving 13 bases of the junction unmatched. Germline CDR1 MNHEY, CDR2 SVGEGT. The CDR3 sequence: CASSPTKQGNPYEQYF. The DNA of the CDR3 is TGTGCCAGCAGCCCTACTAAACAGGGGAACCCCTACGAGCAGTACTTC.

The chain recombines TRBV28 with TRBJ1-5; 7 nucleotides line up with TRBD1. The junction had 6 bases not matched to a gene; V was cut back by 6 bases and J by 7 bases. Germline V lookup: CDR1 MDHEN, CDR2 SYDVKM. The CDR3 has 13 residues. The CDR3 spells CASRRQGRQPQHF. The CDR3 DNA follows: TGTGCCAGCAGAAGACAGGGAAGGCAGCCCCAGCATTTT.

The chain has TRBV20-1 and TRBJ1-6; no clear D gene. Trimming removed 6 bases from V and 9 bases from J, with 9 bases in between. This CDR3 region has 11 residues. CDR1 is DFQATT and CDR2 is SNEGSKA in the germline V gene (reference sequence). DNA for the CDR3: TGCAGTGCGGCACCAAGTTCACCCCTCCACTTT. Its translation is CSAAPSSPLHF.

J is TRBJ1-3 and V is TRBV19; D ambiguous. Trimming stripped 6 bases from V and 0 bases from J, with 9 bases between. The length of the CDR3 is 14 residues. CDR1 is LNHDA, CDR2 SQIVND, per germline (reference sequence). Here the CDR3 reads CASSGGSSGNTIYF. The CDR3 DNA follows: TGTGCCAGTAGCGGCGGAAGCTCTGGAAACACCATATATTTT.

In this sample, this clone turned up once. The genes are TRBV4-2 and TRBJ2-7, with 13 bases fitting TRBD2. J was trimmed by 3 bases and V by 0 bases; bases with no gene match: 2. Germline assignment: CDR1 LGHNA and CDR2 YNFKEQ. The CDR3 runs to 16 residues. The CDR3 DNA reads TGTGCCAGCAGCCAAGAGGGGACTAGCGGGATCTACGAGCAGTACTTC. It specifies CASSQEGTSGIYEQYF.

This rearrangement joins TRBV6-5 to TRBJ1-2, with 10 positions matching TRBD1. With V trimmed by 2 bases and J by 6 bases, 9 bases remained unmatched. Germline CDR1 reads MNHEY; CDR2 reads SVGAGI. The CDR3 spans 16 residues. In nucleotides, the CDR3 is TGTGCCAGCAGTTACATACCGGACAGGGGGGTTAATGGCTACACCTTC. It yields the protein CASSYIPDRGVNGYTF.

This clone was counted a few times. V is TRBV28 and J is TRBJ1-4, with TRBD1 matching 8 bases. Germline V gene lookup returns CDR1 MDHEN and CDR2 SYDVKM. The CDR3 totals 17 residues. J gave up 0 bases and V 6 bases, and 9 bases lay outside the gene matches. CDR3 nucleotides: TGTGCCAGCAGCTCCCGGGACAGGAAGGCAACTAATGAAAAACTGTTTTTT. Translated, it gives CASSSRDRKATNEKLFF.

V gene TRBV28 combines with J gene TRBJ1-5, with 7 bases matching TRBD1. J was trimmed by 6 bases and V by 7 bases; bases with no gene match: 6. Germline values: CDR1 MDHEN, CDR2 SYDVKM. The CDR3 spans 13 residues. CDR3 sequence: CASTGQEVQPQHF. The CDR3 DNA is TGTGCCAGCACTGGACAGGAGGTTCAGCCCCAGCATTTT. Filled out from reference TRBV28 and TRBJ1-5, the complete variable domain reads DVKVTQSSRYLVKRTGEKVFLECVQDMDHENMFWYRQDPGLGLRLIYFSYDVKMKEKGDIPEGYSVSREKKERFSLILESASTNQTSMYLCASTGQEVQPQHFGDGTRLSIL.